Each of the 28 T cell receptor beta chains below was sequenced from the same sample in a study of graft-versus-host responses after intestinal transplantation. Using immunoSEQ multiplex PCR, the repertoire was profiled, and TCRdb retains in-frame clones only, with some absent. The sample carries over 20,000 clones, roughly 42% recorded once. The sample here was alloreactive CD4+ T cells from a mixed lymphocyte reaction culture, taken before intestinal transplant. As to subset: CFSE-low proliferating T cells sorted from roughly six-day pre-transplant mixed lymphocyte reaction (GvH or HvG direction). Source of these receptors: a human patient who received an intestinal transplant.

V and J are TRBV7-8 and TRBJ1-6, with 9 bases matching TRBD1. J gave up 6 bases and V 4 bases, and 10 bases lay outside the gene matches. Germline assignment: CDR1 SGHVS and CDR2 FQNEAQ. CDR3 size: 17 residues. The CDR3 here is CASSSSLQGAGNSPLHF. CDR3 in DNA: TGTGCCAGCAGCTCCAGCCTACAGGGGGCGGGTAATTCACCCCTCCACTTT.

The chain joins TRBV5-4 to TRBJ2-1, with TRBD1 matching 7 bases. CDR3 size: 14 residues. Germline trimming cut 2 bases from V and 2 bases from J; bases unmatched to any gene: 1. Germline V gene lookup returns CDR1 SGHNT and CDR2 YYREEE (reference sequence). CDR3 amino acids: CASSLGGPYNEQFF. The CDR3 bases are TGTGCCAGCAGCTTAGGGGGCCCCTACAATGAGCAGTTCTTC.

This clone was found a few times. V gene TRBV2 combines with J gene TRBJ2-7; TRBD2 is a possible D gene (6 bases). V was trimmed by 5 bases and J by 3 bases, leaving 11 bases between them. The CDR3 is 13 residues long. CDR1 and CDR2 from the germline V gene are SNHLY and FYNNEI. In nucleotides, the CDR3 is TGTGCCAGCAGTACGGGACTGCTCTACGAGCAGTACTTC. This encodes CASSTGLLYEQYF.

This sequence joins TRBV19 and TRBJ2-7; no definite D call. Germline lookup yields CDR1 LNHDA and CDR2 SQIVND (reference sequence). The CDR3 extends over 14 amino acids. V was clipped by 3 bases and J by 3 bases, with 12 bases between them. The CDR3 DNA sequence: TGTGCCAGTAGTATGAAGATCACCTACTACGAGCAGTACTTC. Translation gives CASSMKITYYEQYF.

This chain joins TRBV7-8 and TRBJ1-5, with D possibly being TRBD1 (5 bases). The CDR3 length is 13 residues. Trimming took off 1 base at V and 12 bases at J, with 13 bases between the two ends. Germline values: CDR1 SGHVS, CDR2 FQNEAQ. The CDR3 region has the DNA TGTGCCAGCAGCTTAGGGGGGGGTATCTTCCAGCATTTT. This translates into CASSLGGGIFQHF. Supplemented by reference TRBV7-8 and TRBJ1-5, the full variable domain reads GAGVSQSPRYKVAKRGQDVALRCDPISGHVSLFWYQQALGQGPEFLTYFQNEAQLDKSGLPSDRFFAERPEGSVSTLKIQRTQQEDSAVYLCASSLGGGIFQHFGDGTRLSIL.

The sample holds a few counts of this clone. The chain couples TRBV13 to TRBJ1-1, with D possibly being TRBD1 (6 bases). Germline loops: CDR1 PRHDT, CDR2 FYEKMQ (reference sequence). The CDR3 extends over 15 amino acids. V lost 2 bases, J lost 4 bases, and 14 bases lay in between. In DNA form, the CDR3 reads TGTGCCAGCAGCTTATTAGACAGGTGGGGCACTGAAGCTTTCTTT. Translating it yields CASSLLDRWGTEAFF.

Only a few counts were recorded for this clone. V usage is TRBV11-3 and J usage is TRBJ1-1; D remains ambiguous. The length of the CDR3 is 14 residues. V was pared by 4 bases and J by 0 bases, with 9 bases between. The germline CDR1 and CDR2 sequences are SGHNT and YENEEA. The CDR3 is CASSWARLNTEAFF. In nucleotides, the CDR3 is TGTGCCAGCAGCTGGGCCCGGTTGAACACTGAAGCTTTCTTT. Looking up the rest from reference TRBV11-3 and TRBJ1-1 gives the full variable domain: EAGVVQSPRYKIIEKKQPVAFWCNPISGHNTLYWYLQNLGQGPELLIRYENEEAVDDSQLPKDRFSAERLKGVDSTLKIQPAELGDSAVYLCASSWARLNTEAFFGQGTRLTVV.

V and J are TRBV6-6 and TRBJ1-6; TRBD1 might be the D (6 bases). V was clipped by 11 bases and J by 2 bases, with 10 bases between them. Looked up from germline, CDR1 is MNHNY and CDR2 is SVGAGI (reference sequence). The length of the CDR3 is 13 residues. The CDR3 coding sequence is TGTGCCTTAGGACAGACCTATAATTCACCCCTCCACTTT. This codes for CALGQTYNSPLHF.

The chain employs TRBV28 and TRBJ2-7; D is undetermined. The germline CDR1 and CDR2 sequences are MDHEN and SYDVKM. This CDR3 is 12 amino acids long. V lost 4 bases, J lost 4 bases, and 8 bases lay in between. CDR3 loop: CASSSEAYEQYF. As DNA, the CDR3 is TGTGCCAGCAGTTCCGAAGCTTACGAGCAGTACTTC.

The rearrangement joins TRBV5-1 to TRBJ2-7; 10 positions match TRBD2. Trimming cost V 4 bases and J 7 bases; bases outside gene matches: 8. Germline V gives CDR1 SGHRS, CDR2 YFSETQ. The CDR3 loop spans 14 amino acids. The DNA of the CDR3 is TGCGCCAGCAGCCCTAGCGGGAGTTGGGGGGAGCAGTACTTC. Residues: CASSPSGSWGEQYF. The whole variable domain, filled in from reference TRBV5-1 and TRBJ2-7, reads KAGVTQTPRYLIKTRGQQVTLSCSPISGHRSVSWYQQTPGQGLQFLFEYFSETQRNKGNFPGRFSGRQFSNSRSEMNVSTLELGDSALYLCASSPSGSWGEQYFGPGTRLTVT.

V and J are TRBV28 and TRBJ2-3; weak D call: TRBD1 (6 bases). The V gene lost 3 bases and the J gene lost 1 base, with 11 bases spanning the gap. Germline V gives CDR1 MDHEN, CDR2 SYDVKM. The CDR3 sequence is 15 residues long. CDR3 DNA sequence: TGTGCCAGCAGTTTCAGGGGTGGGGGCACAGATACGCAGTATTTT. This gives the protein CASSFRGGGTDTQYF. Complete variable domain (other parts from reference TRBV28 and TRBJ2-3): DVKVTQSSRYLVKRTGEKVFLECVQDMDHENMFWYRQDPGLGLRLIYFSYDVKMKEKGDIPEGYSVSREKKERFSLILESASTNQTSMYLCASSFRGGGTDTQYFGPGTRLTVL.

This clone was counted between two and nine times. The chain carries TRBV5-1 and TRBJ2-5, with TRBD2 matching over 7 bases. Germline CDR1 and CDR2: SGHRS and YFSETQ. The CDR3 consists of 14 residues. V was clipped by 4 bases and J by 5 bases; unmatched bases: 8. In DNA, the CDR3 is TGCGCCAGCAGCATGGGACTACCTGTCGAGACCCAGTACTTC. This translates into CASSMGLPVETQYF.

The CDR3 spells CASSLVVYGPGKGEQYF. The CDR3 DNA sequence: TGCGCCAGCAGCTTGGTAGTCTATGGGCCAGGGAAGGGCGAGCAGTACTTC. This chain joins TRBV5-1 and TRBJ2-7, with D possibly matching TRBD1 (5 bases). V lost 0 bases to trimming and J lost 6 bases, with 22 bases between them. The CDR3 sequence is 17 residues long. Germline values: CDR1 SGHRS, CDR2 YFSETQ.

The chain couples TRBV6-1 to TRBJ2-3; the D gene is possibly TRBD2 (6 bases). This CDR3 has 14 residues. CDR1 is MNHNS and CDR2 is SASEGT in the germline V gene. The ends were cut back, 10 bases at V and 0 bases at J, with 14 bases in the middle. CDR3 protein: CATFPGTSTDTQYF. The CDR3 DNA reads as TGTGCCACGTTTCCCGGGACTAGCACAGATACGCAGTATTTT.

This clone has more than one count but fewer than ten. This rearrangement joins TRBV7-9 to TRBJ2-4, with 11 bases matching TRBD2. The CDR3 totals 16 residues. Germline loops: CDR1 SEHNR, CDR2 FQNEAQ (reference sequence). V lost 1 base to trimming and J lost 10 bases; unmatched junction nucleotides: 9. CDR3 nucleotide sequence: TGTGCCAGCAGCTTAGTTAGGACTAGCGGGTGGGGGATTCAGTACTTC. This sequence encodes CASSLVRTSGWGIQYF.

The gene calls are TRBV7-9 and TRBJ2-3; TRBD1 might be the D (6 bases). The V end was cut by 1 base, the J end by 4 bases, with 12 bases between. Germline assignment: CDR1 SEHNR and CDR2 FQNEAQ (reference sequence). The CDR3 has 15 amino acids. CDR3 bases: TGTGCCAGCAGCTTAGTTCGGTACAGGGCAGATACGCAGTATTTT. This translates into CASSLVRYRADTQYF.

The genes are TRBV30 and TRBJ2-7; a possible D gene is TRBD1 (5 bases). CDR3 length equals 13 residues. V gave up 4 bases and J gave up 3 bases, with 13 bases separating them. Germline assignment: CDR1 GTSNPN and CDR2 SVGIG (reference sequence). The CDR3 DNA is TGTGCCTGGATTCGGACCACAGGCTACGAGCAGTACTTC. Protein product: CAWIRTTGYEQYF.

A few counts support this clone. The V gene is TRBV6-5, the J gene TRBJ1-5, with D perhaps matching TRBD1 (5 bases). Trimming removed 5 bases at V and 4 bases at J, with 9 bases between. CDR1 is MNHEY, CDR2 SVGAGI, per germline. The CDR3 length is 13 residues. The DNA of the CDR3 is TGTGCCAGCAGTACGACAGTAAATCAGCCCCAGCATTTT. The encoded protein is CASSTTVNQPQHF.

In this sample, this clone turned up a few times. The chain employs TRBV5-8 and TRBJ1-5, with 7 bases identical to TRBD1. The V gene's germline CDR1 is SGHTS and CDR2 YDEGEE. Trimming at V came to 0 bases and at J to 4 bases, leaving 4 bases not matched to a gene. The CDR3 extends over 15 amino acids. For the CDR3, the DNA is TGTGCCAGCAGCTTGGGACAGGGTGGTAATCAGCCCCAGCATTTT. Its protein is CASSLGQGGNQPQHF. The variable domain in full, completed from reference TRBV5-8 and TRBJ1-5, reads EAGVTQSPTHLIKTRGQQATLRCSPISGHTSVYWYQQALGLGLQFLLWYDEGEERNRGNFPPRFSGRQFPNYSSELNVNALELEDSALYLCASSLGQGGNQPQHFGDGTRLSIL.

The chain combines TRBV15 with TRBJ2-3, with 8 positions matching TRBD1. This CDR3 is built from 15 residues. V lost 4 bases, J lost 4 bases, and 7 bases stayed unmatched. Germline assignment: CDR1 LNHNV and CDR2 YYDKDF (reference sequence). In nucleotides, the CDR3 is TGTGCCACCAGCACCCTCGGACAGGGTGCAGATACGCAGTATTTT. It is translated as CATSTLGQGADTQYF.

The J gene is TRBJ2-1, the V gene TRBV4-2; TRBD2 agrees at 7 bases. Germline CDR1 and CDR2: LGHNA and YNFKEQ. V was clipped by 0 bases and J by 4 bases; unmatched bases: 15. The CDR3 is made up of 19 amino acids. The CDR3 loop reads CASSQDSGGGGGGYNEQFF. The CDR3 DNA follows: TGTGCCAGCAGCCAAGATTCTGGGGGGGGTGGCGGGGGTTACAATGAGCAGTTCTTC.

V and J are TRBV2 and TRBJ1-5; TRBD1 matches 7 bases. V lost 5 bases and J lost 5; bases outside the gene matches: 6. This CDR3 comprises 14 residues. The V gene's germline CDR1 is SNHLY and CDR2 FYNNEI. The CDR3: CASSPGQEDQPQHF. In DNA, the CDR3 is TGTGCCAGCAGTCCTGGACAGGAAGATCAGCCCCAGCATTTT.

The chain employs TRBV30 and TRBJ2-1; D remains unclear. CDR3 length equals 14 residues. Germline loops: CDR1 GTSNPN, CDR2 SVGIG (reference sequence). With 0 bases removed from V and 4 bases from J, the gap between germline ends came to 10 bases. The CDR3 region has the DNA TGTGCCTGGAGTGTATCTCCTATTTACAATGAGCAGTTCTTC. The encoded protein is CAWSVSPIYNEQFF.

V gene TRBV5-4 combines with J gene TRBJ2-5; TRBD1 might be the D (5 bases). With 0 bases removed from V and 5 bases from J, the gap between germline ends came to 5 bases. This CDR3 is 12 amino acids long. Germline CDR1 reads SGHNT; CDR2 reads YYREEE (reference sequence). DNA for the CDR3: TGTGCCAGCAGCTTGGACAGGGAGACCCAGTACTTC. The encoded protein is CASSLDRETQYF. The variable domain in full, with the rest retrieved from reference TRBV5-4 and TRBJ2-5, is ETGVTQSPTHLIKTRGQQVTLRCSSQSGHNTVSWYQQALGQGPQFIFQYYREEENGRGNFPPRFSGLQFPNYSSELNVNALELDDSALYLCASSLDRETQYFGPGTRLLVL.

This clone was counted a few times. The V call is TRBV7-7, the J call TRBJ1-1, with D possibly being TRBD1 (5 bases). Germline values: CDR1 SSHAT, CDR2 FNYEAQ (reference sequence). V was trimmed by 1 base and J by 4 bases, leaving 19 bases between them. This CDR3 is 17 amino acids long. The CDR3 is CASSLVPGKGVGTEAFF. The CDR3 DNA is TGTGCCAGCAGCTTAGTACCAGGGAAGGGCGTCGGCACTGAAGCTTTCTTT.

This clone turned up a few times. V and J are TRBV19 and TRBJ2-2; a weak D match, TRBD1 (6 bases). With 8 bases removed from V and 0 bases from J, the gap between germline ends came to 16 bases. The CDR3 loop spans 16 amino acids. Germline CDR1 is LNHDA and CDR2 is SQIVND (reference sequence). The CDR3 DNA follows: TGTGCCAGTCTCGCTCCCGGGACAACGAACACCGGGGAGCTGTTTTTT. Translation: CASLAPGTTNTGELFF.

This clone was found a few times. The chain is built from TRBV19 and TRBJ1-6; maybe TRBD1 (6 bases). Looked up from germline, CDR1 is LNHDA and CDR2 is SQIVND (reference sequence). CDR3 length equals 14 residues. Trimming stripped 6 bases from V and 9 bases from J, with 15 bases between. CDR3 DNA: TGTGCCAGTAGCTCAACAGGGATCGCTTCACCCCTCCACTTT. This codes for CASSSTGIASPLHF.

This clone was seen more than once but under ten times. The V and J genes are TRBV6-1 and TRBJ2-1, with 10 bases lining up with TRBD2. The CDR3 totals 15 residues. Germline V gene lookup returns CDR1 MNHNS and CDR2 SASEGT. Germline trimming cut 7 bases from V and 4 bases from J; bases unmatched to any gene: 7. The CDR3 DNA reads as TGTGCCAGCACGTGGACTAGCGGATTATACAATGAGCAGTTCTTC. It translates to CASTWTSGLYNEQFF.